This T cell receptor beta chain was documented in a study of blood T cell repertoires in COVID-19. For the study at large: Sources were T cells, B-cell-depleted T cells, or PBMCs; the material itself was cDNA or gDNA.

The repertoire was sequenced with immunoSEQ multiplex PCR; TCRdb's copy has only in-frame clones and lacks some. Here the sample spans under 150,000 clones, roughly 80% being singletons. Germline V gene data show CDR1 as SEHNR and CDR2 as FQNEAQ (reference sequence). The CDR3 extends over 13 amino acids. V was clipped by 0 bases and J by 11 bases, with 14 bases between them. This clonotype originated in a woman between 40 and 55 years old with acute or convalescent COVID-19. The chain has TRBV7-9 and TRBJ2-7; tentatively, D is TRBD1 (6 bases). Sequencing used peripheral blood. CDR3 in amino acids: CASSLAPGTSEYF. Here the CDR3 DNA reads TGTGCCAGCAGCTTAGCCCCCGGGACATCGGAGTACTTC.